The 24 T cell receptor beta chains below come from one sample, sequenced in a study of spatial heterogeneity in lung cancer. Time point described: sample taken at primary tumor resection. No cells were sorted before sequencing. The whole RNA sequenced was extracted from tumor, nontumor lung or frozen PBMC. TCRdb re-called the 5' RACE reads through MiXCR, storing one row per CDR3 protein. The sample carries around 74,000 distinct CDR3 sequences, 13% recorded once. Sequenced material: PBMCs, taken at surgery. These TCRs come from a male donor with early-stage non-small cell lung cancer.

Turning to this clonotype: One junction end does not reproduce the germline sequence, and a read error may be involved. The V call is TRBV5-1, the J call TRBJ2-5; D gene unclear. CDR1 and CDR2 from the germline V gene are SGHRS and YFSETQ. This CDR3 comprises 13 residues. This CDR3 reads CASSPFLQEAQYF. In DNA, the CDR3 is TGCGCCAGCAGCCCCTTCCTCCAAGAGGCCCAGTACTTC.

This clonotype was counted between two and nine times. This rearrangement joins TRBV7-6 to TRBJ2-1; 7 bases are a match to TRBD2. This CDR3 has 16 residues. J gave up 3 bases and V 5 bases, and 10 bases lay outside the gene matches. Germline values: CDR1 SGHVS, CDR2 FNYEAQ. CDR3 nucleotides: TGTGCCAGCAGCAGACAGTCTAGCGGAGTCTACAATGAGCAGTTCTTC. Its translation: CASSRQSSGVYNEQFF.

The chain is built from TRBV5-1 and TRBJ2-3; weak D call: TRBD1 (6 bases). Germline CDR1 is SGHRS and CDR2 is YFSETQ. Between the trimmed V and J ends, which lost 5 bases and 1 base, there was a span of 14 bases. This CDR3 spans 15 amino acids. CDR3 amino acids: CASRDSRAGTDTQYF. The CDR3 region has the DNA TGCGCCAGCAGGGACAGCAGGGCGGGCACAGATACGCAGTATTTT.

In this sample, this clonotype turned up a few times. V and J are TRBV5-4 and TRBJ2-5; 10 positions agree with TRBD2. CDR3 length equals 14 residues. J was trimmed by 1 base and V by 3 bases; bases with no gene match: 0. Germline V gives CDR1 SGHNT, CDR2 YYREEE (reference sequence). The CDR3 loop reads CASSWTSGQETQYF. The DNA for the CDR3 is TGTGCCAGCAGCTGGACTAGCGGCCAAGAGACCCAGTACTTC.

V and J are TRBV20-1 and TRBJ2-7; unclear D gene. V lost 3 bases, J lost 1 base, and 16 bases lay in between. The length of the CDR3 is 15 residues. Germline V gene lookup returns CDR1 DFQATT and CDR2 SNEGSKA (reference sequence). The CDR3 bases are TGCAGTGCTAGTCCACAGTCCTCCGGGTCCTACGAGCAGTACTTC. Translating gives CSASPQSSGSYEQYF.

The V gene is TRBV28, the J gene TRBJ1-5; no clear D gene. Germline CDR1 and CDR2: MDHEN and SYDVKM. The CDR3 totals 11 residues. V lost 11 bases to trimming and J lost 4 bases, with 9 bases between them. CDR3 DNA: TGTGCCCTCGGTTGGAATCAGCCCCAGCATTTT. It codes for CALGWNQPQHF.

This clonotype occurred a few times. The V and J genes are TRBV4-3 and TRBJ2-7; 12 bases are a match to TRBD2. From germline, CDR1 is LGHNA and CDR2 YSLEER. The CDR3 is made up of 16 amino acids. Trimming removed 1 base from V and 6 bases from J; junction bases left unmatched: 7. CDR3 sequence reads: CASSQASGRARGEQYF. The CDR3 nucleotides read TGCGCCAGCAGCCAAGCTAGCGGGAGGGCTCGGGGCGAGCAGTACTTC.

For the CDR3, the DNA is TGCAGCGTCCGGGGACAGGGCCGACCTAGCACAGATACGCAGTATTTT. This codes for CSVRGQGRPSTDTQYF. This chain uses TRBV29-1 with TRBJ2-3; 9 bases are shared with TRBD1. This CDR3 comprises 16 residues. From germline, CDR1 is SQVTM and CDR2 ANQGSEA. V was clipped by 6 bases and J by 0 bases; unmatched bases: 10.

There are a few counts of this clonotype. The chain couples TRBV20-1 to TRBJ1-1; D call uncertain. Germline V gene lookup returns CDR1 DFQATT and CDR2 SNEGSKA (reference sequence). Between the trimmed V and J ends, which lost 5 bases and 2 bases, there was a span of 6 bases. This CDR3 comprises 11 residues. The DNA for the CDR3 is TGCAGTGCTGAGCTTAACACTGAAGCTTTCTTT. It translates to CSAELNTEAFF.

The CDR3 nucleotides read TGTGCCAGCTCACCACCGCAGGGGCAAGAGACCCAGTACTTC. This gives the protein CASSPPQGQETQYF. The V gene is TRBV18, the J gene TRBJ2-5; tentative D call: TRBD1 (6 bases). This CDR3 region has 14 residues. Trimming left V 0 bases short and J 2 bases short, with 7 bases between. CDR1 is KGHSH, CDR2 LQKENI, per germline.

The chain couples TRBV7-2 to TRBJ2-1, with a possible D match to TRBD1 (5 bases). Germline-derived CDR1 and CDR2 are SGHTA and FQGNSA. Deletions cut 6 bases from V and 0 bases from J, with 12 bases between. The CDR3 runs 15 residues. CDR3 DNA sequence: TGTGCCAGCAGTATGGGGCCGAGCTCCTACAATGAGCAGTTCTTC. Its protein is CASSMGPSSYNEQFF. Supplemented by reference TRBV7-2 and TRBJ2-1, the full variable domain reads GAGVSQSPSNKVTEKGKDVELRCDPISGHTALYWYRQSLGQGLEFLIYFQGNSAPDKSGLPSDRFSAERTGGSVSTLTIQRTQQEDSAVYLCASSMGPSSYNEQFFGPGTRLTVL.

The chain joins TRBV27 to TRBJ1-3; D not certain. The V end lost 3 bases, the J end lost 2 bases, and 5 bases lay between the germline ends. The CDR3 is 13 amino acids. Germline CDR1 MNHEY, CDR2 SMNVEV (reference sequence). Here the CDR3 DNA reads TGTGCCAGCAGTTTCAGTCCTGGAAACACCATATATTTT. Its translation is CASSFSPGNTIYF.

This clonotype turned up a few times. The rearrangement uses TRBV29-1 and TRBJ2-1; TRBD2 aligns across 10 bases. Losses at the gene ends were 3 bases for V and 10 bases for J; bases not matched to a gene: 6. The CDR3 has 13 amino acids. CDR1 is SQVTM and CDR2 is ANQGSEA in the germline V gene. The CDR3 reads CSVEVAGGWEQFF. DNA of the CDR3: TGCAGCGTTGAGGTAGCGGGAGGCTGGGAGCAGTTCTTC.

CDR3 loop: CASTSAGRPGDTGELFF. For the CDR3, the DNA is TGTGCCAGCACCTCAGCGGGGAGGCCGGGAGACACCGGGGAGCTGTTTTTT. This sequence joins TRBV2 and TRBJ2-2; 7 positions agree with TRBD2. V shed 7 bases and J 3 bases; nucleotides not matched to a gene: 14. The length of the CDR3 is 17 residues. The germline CDR1 and CDR2 sequences are SNHLY and FYNNEI.

This clonotype occurred a few times. The V gene is TRBV18, the J gene TRBJ2-5; D may correspond to TRBD1 or TRBD2 (5 bases each). CDR1 KGHSH and CDR2 LQKENI come from the germline V gene. The germline V and J ends were trimmed by 2 bases and 3 bases, with 7 bases remaining between them. The CDR3 covers 13 residues. The CDR3 region is CASSPGGKETQYF. DNA of the CDR3: TGTGCCAGCTCACCAGGGGGTAAAGAGACCCAGTACTTC.

This clonotype was found many times. The chain joins TRBV5-1 to TRBJ2-3; D not resolved. Deletions cut 4 bases from V and 0 bases from J, with 12 bases between. Germline V gene sequence: CDR1 SGHRS, CDR2 YFSETQ. This CDR3 comprises 15 residues. This CDR3 reads CASSDNGVSTDTQYF. In DNA form, the CDR3 reads TGCGCCAGCAGCGACAACGGCGTCAGCACAGATACGCAGTATTTT.

This clonotype was counted only a few times. The chain combines TRBV9 with TRBJ2-1, with 10 bases lining up with TRBD2. J gave up 7 bases and V 4 bases, and 8 bases lay outside the gene matches. Germline CDR1 SGDLS, CDR2 YYNGEE. This CDR3 contains 15 residues. The CDR3 DNA reads TGTGCCAGCAGCCCCTCGGGGACTAGCGTAAATGAGCAGTTCTTC. Protein: CASSPSGTSVNEQFF.

This clonotype was picked up a small number of times. V is TRBV2 and J is TRBJ1-1, with D unclear. CDR1 SNHLY and CDR2 FYNNEI come from the germline V gene. The length of the CDR3 is 13 residues. V lost 7 bases, J lost 5 bases, and 14 bases lay in between. Here the CDR3 reads CASTSGGETEAFF. The CDR3 DNA follows: TGTGCCAGCACCTCCGGCGGGGAAACTGAAGCTTTCTTT.

This clonotype was seen a few times. The V and J genes are TRBV2 and TRBJ2-1; a weak D match, TRBD2 (6 bases). V was cut by 6 bases and J by 2 bases, with 20 bases left in between. The germline V gene encodes CDR1 SNHLY and CDR2 FYNNEI. CDR3 length: 17 amino acids. The CDR3 coding sequence is TGTGCCAGCAGGCGACCCACTAGCCTCACTACCTACAATGAGCAGTTCTTC. This encodes CASRRPTSLTTYNEQFF.

This clonotype was counted a few times. The chain recombines TRBV7-9 with TRBJ1-2, with 8 positions matching TRBD1. Per the germline V gene, CDR1 is SEHNR and CDR2 is FQNEAQ (reference sequence). This CDR3 is 15 amino acids long. V lost 4 bases, J lost 6 bases, and 10 bases stayed unmatched. CDR3 in amino acids: CASSSFPDRVDGYTF. The CDR3 DNA sequence: TGTGCCAGCAGCTCCTTTCCGGACAGGGTGGATGGCTACACCTTC. The entire variable domain, with the rest obtained from reference TRBV7-9 and TRBJ1-2, is as follows: DTGVSQNPRHKITKRGQNVTFRCDPISEHNRLYWYRQTLGQGPEFLTYFQNEAQLEKSRLLSDRFSAERPKGSFSTLEIQRTEQGDSAMYLCASSSFPDRVDGYTFGSGTRLTVV.

Comment on this clonotype: Since a much larger clone is just one base distant, this may be a read error. The V and J genes are TRBV10-3 and TRBJ2-1; D uncertain. The CDR3 is made up of 13 amino acids. Germline V CDR1 and CDR2: ENHRY, SYGVKD. CDR3 DNA sequence: TGTGCCACCACGCTTGGAGTAGGGAATGAGCAGATCTTC. This encodes CATTLGVGNEQIF.

The J gene is TRBJ2-1, the V gene TRBV27, with a possible D match to TRBD2 (6 bases). The CDR3 runs to 14 residues. Between the trimmed V and J ends, which lost 4 bases and 7 bases, there was a span of 14 bases. Germline values: CDR1 MNHEY, CDR2 SMNVEV (reference sequence). CDR3 bases: TGTGCCAGCAGTTGGGCTCGGAGCGGGAATGAGCAGTTCTTC. This translates into CASSWARSGNEQFF.

This clonotype was seen a handful of times. J is TRBJ1-1 and V is TRBV5-1; no firm D call. The CDR3 runs to 14 residues. Germline V gene sequence: CDR1 SGHRS, CDR2 YFSETQ. The germline V and J ends were trimmed by 0 bases and 0 bases, with 6 bases remaining between them. The CDR3 region has the DNA TGCGCCAGCAGCTTGGAGGTAATGAACACTGAAGCTTTCTTT. Its translation: CASSLEVMNTEAFF.

The sample holds a few counts of this clonotype. V gene TRBV12-3 or TRBV12-4 combines with J gene TRBJ2-2, with 7 nucleotides matching TRBD1. With V trimmed by 5 bases and J by 0 bases, 6 bases remained unmatched. CDR3 length: 16 residues. The CDR3 sequence: CASSRDRAPNTGELFF. CDR3 DNA sequence: TGTGCCAGCAGTAGAGACAGGGCGCCGAACACCGGGGAGCTGTTTTTT.